This record covers a single TCR beta chain. Its antigen is currently not known. Base quality data are lacking; no much larger clone is found one base away. These data originate in a study of graft-versus-host responses after intestinal transplantation (dated by TCRdb to the early 2020s). Background for the entire study: Multivisceral, liver-intestinal, or isolated intestinal transplants were received by the recipients. Anti-thymocyte globulin induction was given to all recipients, followed by maintenance tacrolimus and steroids for two to three years. After intestinal transplantation, graft-versus-host and host-versus-graft alloreactive T cell clones in the graft, circulation and bone marrow were tracked using bulk TCR-beta CDR3 sequencing. Alloreactive clones were identified by sequencing pre-transplant mixed lymphocyte reaction products and comparing them with unstimulated pre-transplant donor and recipient T cells. The cohort enrolled some 25 intestinal transplant recipients including one retransplant, and a few patients lacking pretransplant specimens were excluded. A peak of at least 4% donor T cells among recipient peripheral blood mononuclear cells was the definition used for donor T cell macrochimerism. Rather than going through the commercial service, samples from a few later patients were sequenced in-house on an Illumina MiSeq and processed with MiXCR.

The time point label corresponds to: cells obtained before transplantation from donor or recipient. CD3+CD4+ and CD3+CD8+ populations were FACS-sorted from unstimulated pre-transplant donor and recipient cells taken from spleen or lymph nodes. On the study overall, not on this receptor specifically: Early after transplant, peak levels of circulating GvH clones were found to be associated with declines in HvG clones. GvH clones turned up in recipient bone marrow, with some appearing earlier in ileal mucosa or blood, a pattern consistent with an intestinal mucosal origin. The relatively low number and heterogeneity of intestinal transplant patients limited the conclusions. In the allografts of patients with donor T cell macrochimerism, GvH to HvG T cell clonal ratios were high.

Library creation used the immunoSEQ multiplex PCR assay. For most patients, genomic DNA was isolated with the Qiagen DNeasy Blood and Tissue Kit and sent frozen to Adaptive Biotechnologies for TCR sequencing. For most patients, genomic DNA was subjected to high-throughput TCR-beta CDR3 sequencing by Adaptive Biotechnologies. As for the authors' bioinformatics: Adaptive's ImmunoSEQ software supplied the TCR sequencing data for around 19 patients, while MiXCR and VDJtools were used to process a few other patients. To correct CD4 versus CD8 sorting errors, sequences present in both subsets at a frequency ratio below 5:1 were removed. Because the origin of CDR3 nucleotide sequences shared between donor and recipient could not be assigned, those sequences were removed. To be classed as alloreactive, a clone needed at least 2-fold expansion over unstimulated cells and a minimum CFSE-low frequency of 0.002% (template counts) or 0.001% (read counts). Clones were considered mappable if detected in sequenced pre-transplant spleen, lymph node, or MLR CFSE-low populations of the donor or recipient. Cumulative frequency of alloreactive clones was calculated as a percentage of all sequences weighted by copy number. Entries here come from immuneACCESS through TCRdb and include only in-frame sequences with V and J called. Some clones fail to appear in such tables; in the studies checked, an unresolved V gene covers under half of the shortfall, and the cause of the remainder is unknown. The DNA was the basis for D and trimming; V, J and clone size are from that table. For this sample the table gives fewer than 90,000 clones, of which about 94% were detected only once. The top ten constitute 0.15% to 0.2% of the sample.

V loses 4 bases, J loses 4 bases, and the germline ends lie 16 bases apart. There are 16 amino acids in the CDR3, from cysteine to phenylalanine inclusive. Just CDR3 DNA is preserved here, 48 bases in frame from base 1. The germline V gene provides CDR1 SGHTA and CDR2 FQGNSA. In this chain, TRBV7-2 is recombined with TRBJ2-2; a tentative D call is TRBD1 (5 bases match). The receptor was isolated from a human donor who was the organ donor for an intestinal transplant. Sequencing used unstimulated CD4+ T cells sorted from spleen or lymph node cells, obtained before transplant. Read as DNA, the sequence is TGTGCCAGCAGCTCCCGACGGGCCAGGGTCACCGGGGAGCTGTTTTTT. Translated, it gives CASSSRRARVTGELFF.